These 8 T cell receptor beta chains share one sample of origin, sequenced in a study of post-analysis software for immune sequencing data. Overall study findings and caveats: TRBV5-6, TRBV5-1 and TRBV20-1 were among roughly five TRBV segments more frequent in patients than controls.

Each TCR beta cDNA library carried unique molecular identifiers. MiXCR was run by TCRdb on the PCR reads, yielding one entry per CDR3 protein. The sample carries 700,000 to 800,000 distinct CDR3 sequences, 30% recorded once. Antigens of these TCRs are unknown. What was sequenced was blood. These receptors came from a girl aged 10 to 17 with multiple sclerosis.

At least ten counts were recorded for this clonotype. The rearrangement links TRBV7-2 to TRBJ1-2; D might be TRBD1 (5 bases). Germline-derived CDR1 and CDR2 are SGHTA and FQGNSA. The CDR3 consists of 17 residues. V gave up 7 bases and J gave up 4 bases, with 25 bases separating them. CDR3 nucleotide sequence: TGTGCCAGCACCCCAAGGGTTAGCGGGGACGGATCCTATGGCTACACCTTC. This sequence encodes CASTPRVSGDGSYGYTF.

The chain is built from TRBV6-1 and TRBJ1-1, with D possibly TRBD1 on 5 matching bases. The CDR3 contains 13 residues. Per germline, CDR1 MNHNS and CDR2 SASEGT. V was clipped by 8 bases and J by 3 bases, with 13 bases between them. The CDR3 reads CASQGLTDTEAFF. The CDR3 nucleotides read TGTGCCAGCCAGGGACTAACGGACACTGAAGCTTTCTTT.

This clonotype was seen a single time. The CDR3 here is CAISADRVGQPQHF. For the CDR3, the DNA is TGTGCCATCAGTGCAGACAGGGTGGGTCAGCCCCAGCATTTT. The genes are TRBV10-3 and TRBJ1-5; 7 bases are shared with TRBD1. V dropped 4 bases and J dropped 6; count of bases not matched to a gene: 6. This CDR3 comprises 14 residues. Germline V gene lookup returns CDR1 ENHRY and CDR2 SYGVKD.

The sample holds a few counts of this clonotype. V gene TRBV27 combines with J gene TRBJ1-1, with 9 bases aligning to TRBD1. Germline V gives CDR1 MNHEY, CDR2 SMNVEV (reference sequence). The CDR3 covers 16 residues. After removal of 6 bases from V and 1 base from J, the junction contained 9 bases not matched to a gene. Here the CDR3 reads CASRAQTGGRNTEAFF. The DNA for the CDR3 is TGTGCCAGCAGGGCCCAGACAGGGGGTAGGAACACTGAAGCTTTCTTT.

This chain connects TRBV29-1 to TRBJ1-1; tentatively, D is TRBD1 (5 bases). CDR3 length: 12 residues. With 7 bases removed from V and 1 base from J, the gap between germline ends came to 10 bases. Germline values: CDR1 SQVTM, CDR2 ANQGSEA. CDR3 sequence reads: CSGERGNTEAFF. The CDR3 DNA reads TGCAGCGGGGAGAGGGGGAACACTGAAGCTTTCTTT.

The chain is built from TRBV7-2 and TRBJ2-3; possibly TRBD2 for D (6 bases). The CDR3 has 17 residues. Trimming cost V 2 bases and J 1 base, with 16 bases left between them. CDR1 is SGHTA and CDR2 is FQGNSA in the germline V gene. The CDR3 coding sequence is TGTGCCAGCAGCTTAAACCGTATAGCGGAGGGCACAGATACGCAGTATTTT. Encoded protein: CASSLNRIAEGTDTQYF.

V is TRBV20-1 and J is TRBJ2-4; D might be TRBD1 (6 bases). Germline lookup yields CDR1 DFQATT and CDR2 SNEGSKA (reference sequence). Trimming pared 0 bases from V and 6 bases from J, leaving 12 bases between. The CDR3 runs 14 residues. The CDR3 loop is CSARDARGPNIQYF. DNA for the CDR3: TGCAGTGCTAGAGATGCCAGGGGTCCAAACATTCAGTACTTC.

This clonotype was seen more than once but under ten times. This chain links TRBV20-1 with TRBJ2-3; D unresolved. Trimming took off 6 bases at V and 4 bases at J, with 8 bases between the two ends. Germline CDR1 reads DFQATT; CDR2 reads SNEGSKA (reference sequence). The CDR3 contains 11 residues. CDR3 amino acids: CSARLSDTQYF. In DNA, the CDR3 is TGCAGTGCAAGACTCTCAGATACGCAGTATTTT.